The present T cell receptor beta chain was sequenced within a study of blood T cell repertoires in COVID-19. In the study overall: PBMCs, B-cell-depleted T cells, or T cells provided the cDNA or gDNA that made up the material.

Germline CDR1 SGHAT, CDR2 FQNNGV. Losses at the gene ends were 1 base for V and 4 bases for J; bases not matched to a gene: 9. The CDR3 length is 16 residues. Assay: immunoSEQ multiplex PCR; the TCRdb copy retains only in-frame clones and omits some. The table includes around 330,000 clones, more than 70% detected once. The receptor's source is a woman in her twenties or thirties with COVID-19, enrolled during active disease. Sequenced sample: peripheral blood. The chain is built from TRBV11-2 and TRBJ2-7; TRBD1 agrees at 8 bases. The CDR3 protein is CASSLGTAGGRYEQYF. As DNA, the CDR3 is TGTGCCAGCAGCTTAGGTACAGCAGGGGGCAGGTACGAGCAGTACTTC.